Listed here is a single TCR beta chain. Its target is not known. In germline, CDR1 is SQVTM, CDR2 ANQGSEA. This CDR3 has 12 residues. Trimming pared 7 bases from V and 3 bases from J, leaving 12 bases between. This sample is part of a study of early T cells in non-severe SARS-CoV-2 infection. Study-level background: Unsorted whole-blood RNA was sequenced in bulk, leaving chains unpaired.

Study-wide points: In VDJdb matching, anti-spike CD8 responses were favored while private and CD4 specificities went missing.

Each cDNA molecule carried a unique molecular identifier. Using its own MiXCR run on the 5' RACE reads, TCRdb lists one record per CDR3 protein. The table records fewer than 20,000 distinct CDR3 sequences, 5.9% of them present only once. The clonotype originates from an adult who was a healthcare worker with PCR-confirmed SARS-CoV-2 infection or an uninfected control (not recorded which). Source material: whole blood. The V call is TRBV29-1, the J call TRBJ1-1; D remains ambiguous. CDR3 residues: CSASLSDTEAFF. The CDR3 coding sequence is TGCAGCGCCAGCTTAAGCGACACTGAAGCTTTCTTT.